A single sample gave rise to the 21 T cell receptor beta chains below, sequenced in a study of T cell changes during pregnancy in multiple sclerosis. Here immunoSEQ multiplex PCR was the method, and the copy in TCRdb shows in-frame clones only, minus some. The sample includes about 42,000 clones, 87% of them seen just once. The input for sequencing was CD4+ T cells from peripheral blood mononuclear cells, taken after pregnancy. The receptor set was obtained from a female donor with multiple sclerosis, enrolled in a pregnancy study.

V usage is TRBV5-1 and J usage is TRBJ1-5; 8 nucleotides agree with TRBD1. Germline V CDR1 and CDR2: SGHRS, YFSETQ. V gave up 3 bases and J gave up 4 bases; unmatched junction bases: 6. The CDR3 has 15 residues. For the CDR3, the DNA is TGCGCCAGCAGCTCGGAGGGACAGGAGAATCAGCCCCAGCATTTT. It is translated as CASSSEGQENQPQHF.

This clone is medium-sized. This chain joins TRBV2 and TRBJ1-1, with 9 bases lining up with TRBD1. Germline V gene sequence: CDR1 SNHLY, CDR2 FYNNEI. This CDR3 has 13 amino acids. V gave up 6 bases and J gave up 1 base; unmatched junction bases: 0. The CDR3 region has the DNA TGTGCCAGCAGGGACAGGGGGAACACTGAAGCTTTCTTT. This translates into CASRDRGNTEAFF.

This chain uses TRBV7-2 with TRBJ2-5; 7 bases line up with TRBD1. The V and J ends lost 5 bases and 2 bases, in that order; junction bases with no gene match: 5. This CDR3 spans 14 amino acids. CDR1 and CDR2 (germline): SGHTA, FQGNSA. The CDR3 DNA reads TGTGCCAGCAGCCAGGGACAGTATCAAGAGACCCAGTACTTC. This encodes CASSQGQYQETQYF.

The V call is TRBV7-3, the J call TRBJ2-1, with 9 nucleotides matching TRBD1. The CDR3 is 14 residues long. CDR1 SGHTA and CDR2 FQGTGA come from the germline V gene. The V segment lost 7 bases and the J segment 7 bases; nucleotides outside the gene matches: 8. In DNA form, the CDR3 reads TGTGCCAGCAAGGGGGGGACAGGGAAAAATGAGCAGTTCTTC. This gives the protein CASKGGTGKNEQFF.

The J gene is TRBJ1-5, the V gene TRBV5-6; D is perhaps TRBD1 (6 bases). Germline V gene lookup returns CDR1 SGHDT and CDR2 YYEEEE. The CDR3 runs to 17 residues. V lost 4 bases, J lost 1 base, and 18 bases lay in between. The CDR3, as DNA: TGTGCCAGCAGCGCAACCACAGGAGGACAGAGCAATCAGCCCCAGCATTTT. Translation: CASSATTGGQSNQPQHF.

The rearrangement links TRBV7-2 to TRBJ1-1; possible D gene TRBD1, 5 bases. This CDR3 is built from 11 residues. CDR1 and CDR2 (germline): SGHTA, FQGNSA. V was shortened by 5 bases and J by 8 bases, with 9 bases between the two germline ends. The CDR3 sequence is CASSRGVEAFF. In nucleotides, the CDR3 is TGTGCCAGCAGCCGGGGGGTCGAAGCTTTCTTT.

This clone showed up just a few times. The chain employs TRBV28 and TRBJ2-7; D uncertain. The CDR3 has 14 residues. V lost 7 bases to trimming and J lost 3 bases, with 16 bases between them. Germline CDR1 MDHEN, CDR2 SYDVKM. CDR3 sequence (DNA): TGTGCCAGCATTTCAGGCCTGGGTCGCTACGAGCAGTACTTC. Protein product: CASISGLGRYEQYF.

The genes are TRBV30 and TRBJ1-5; possibly TRBD1 for D (6 bases). Per the germline V gene, CDR1 is GTSNPN and CDR2 is SVGIG (reference sequence). V lost 2 bases to trimming and J lost 7 bases, with 18 bases between them. The CDR3 length is 15 residues. CDR3 coding DNA: TGTGCCTGGAGTCGGGGGGGCAACTTGGAACAGCCCCAGCATTTT. Translating it yields CAWSRGGNLEQPQHF.

The chain couples TRBV2 to TRBJ2-1, with TRBD2 as a possible D gene (6 bases). The CDR3 sequence is 13 residues long. Trimming removed 3 bases at V and 8 bases at J, with 11 bases between. Germline V CDR1 and CDR2: SNHLY, FYNNEI. CDR3 region: CASSDREEYEQFF. In DNA form, the CDR3 reads TGTGCCAGCAGTGACAGGGAGGAGTATGAGCAGTTCTTC.

The CDR3 here is CASSRRVRQPQHF. In nucleotides, the CDR3 is TGTGCCAGCAGCCGCAGGGTACGACAGCCCCAGCATTTT. This sequence joins TRBV2 and TRBJ1-5; D is perhaps TRBD1 (5 bases). The CDR3 runs to 13 residues. Between the trimmed V and J ends, which lost 6 bases and 7 bases, there was a span of 13 bases. The germline gives CDR1 SNHLY, CDR2 FYNNEI.

This clone appeared a few times. The chain has TRBV5-1 and TRBJ2-3, with D possibly matching TRBD1 (6 bases). V was shortened by 4 bases and J by 2 bases, with 14 bases between the two germline ends. This CDR3 has 15 amino acids. Per the germline V gene, CDR1 is SGHRS and CDR2 is YFSETQ. The CDR3 DNA reads as TGCGCCAGCAGCGTACAGGGAAGAAACACAGATACGCAGTATTTT. It translates to CASSVQGRNTDTQYF.

The DNA for the CDR3 is TGCGCCAGCAGCCCTACCGGGACAGTGAACACTGAAGCTTTCTTT. Translating gives CASSPTGTVNTEAFF. The V gene is TRBV4-3, the J gene TRBJ1-1; 7 bases fit TRBD1. Germline-derived CDR1 and CDR2 are LGHNA and YSLEER. The CDR3 consists of 15 residues. The V and J ends lost 4 bases and 0 bases, in that order; junction bases with no gene match: 5.

The chain carries TRBV4-1 and TRBJ2-7; TRBD2 matches 8 bases. Germline loops: CDR1 MGHRA, CDR2 YSYEKL. The CDR3 loop spans 15 amino acids. V lost 1 base and J lost 3; bases outside the gene matches: 5. CDR3 region: CASSQVQRGSYEQYF. The DNA for the CDR3 is TGCGCCAGCAGCCAAGTCCAGCGGGGGAGCTACGAGCAGTACTTC.

This chain connects TRBV19 to TRBJ2-3; 10 bases are shared with TRBD2. This CDR3 is built from 15 residues. Looked up from germline, CDR1 is LNHDA and CDR2 is SQIVND (reference sequence). V gave up 5 bases and J gave up 3 bases; unmatched junction bases: 5. The CDR3 nucleotides read TGTGCCAGTAGTGTACGGACTAGCGGAACAGATACGCAGTATTTT. Its translation: CASSVRTSGTDTQYF. Using reference TRBV19 and TRBJ2-3 for the parts outside the CDR3, the full variable domain is DGGITQSPKYLFRKEGQNVTLSCEQNLNHDAMYWYRQDPGQGLRLIYYSQIVNDFQKGDIAEGYSVSREKKESFPLTVTSAQKNPTAFYLCASSVRTSGTDTQYFGPGTRLTVL.

The CDR3 DNA reads TGTGCCAGCAGACCCCCCGCGGGAAACATTCAGTACTTC. The encoded protein is CASRPPAGNIQYF. This sequence joins TRBV6-5 and TRBJ2-4; a weak D match, TRBD2 (5 bases). The CDR3 spans 13 residues. Looked up from germline, CDR1 is MNHEY and CDR2 is SVGAGI. With 6 bases removed from V and 6 bases from J, the gap between germline ends came to 12 bases.

The rearrangement links TRBV19 to TRBJ2-4; D is possibly TRBD1 (5 bases). CDR1 and CDR2 from the germline V gene are LNHDA and SQIVND (reference sequence). The germline V and J ends were trimmed by 1 base and 1 base, with 14 bases remaining between them. The CDR3 runs 17 residues. Here the CDR3 DNA reads TGTGCCAGTAGTATAGCTCAGGGAAGTCGCGCCAAAAACATTCAGTACTTC. Translating gives CASSIAQGSRAKNIQYF.

The chain uses TRBV13 and TRBJ2-7; 12 bases map to TRBD1. J gave up 5 bases and V 5 bases, and 4 bases lay outside the gene matches. This CDR3 region has 14 residues. Germline lookup yields CDR1 PRHDT and CDR2 FYEKMQ (reference sequence). CDR3 coding DNA: TGTGCCAGCAGCACAGGGACAGGGGGCAACGAGCAGTACTTC. Amino acids: CASSTGTGGNEQYF.

The chain combines TRBV9 with TRBJ1-1, with 8 nucleotides matching TRBD1. The CDR3 spans 15 residues. V trimming: 3 bases; J trimming: 11 bases; junction bases outside the gene matches: 15. Germline V gene lookup returns CDR1 SGDLS and CDR2 YYNGEE. The CDR3 DNA sequence: TGTGCCAGCAGCGCCCGGACAGGGACGCTGCTTGAGGCTTTCTTT. Translated, it gives CASSARTGTLLEAFF.

The V gene is TRBV21-1, the J gene TRBJ1-3; the tabulated D call, TRBD1, remains unverified against the DNA. TRBV21-1 is listed as a pseudogene. The CDR3 contains 15 residues. The CDR3 nucleotides are TGTGCCAGCAGCAAAGGGGACAGGGAGAGAAACACCATATATTTT. Translation: CASSKGDRERNTIYF.

The V call is TRBV4-2, the J call TRBJ1-2; the match to TRBD1 covers 7 bases. Trimming cost V 5 bases and J 3 bases; bases outside gene matches: 12. The CDR3 runs to 16 residues. From germline, CDR1 is LGHNA and CDR2 YNFKEQ. The chain's CDR3 is CASSNPLTGWDYGYTF. In DNA form, the CDR3 reads TGTGCCAGCAGCAACCCCCTGACAGGGTGGGACTATGGCTACACCTTC.

J is TRBJ1-4 and V is TRBV18; D possibly corresponds to TRBD1 (5 bases). Germline values: CDR1 KGHSH, CDR2 LQKENI. CDR3 length equals 15 residues. Trimming pared 6 bases from V and 5 bases from J, leaving 16 bases between. CDR3 amino acids: CASSRSGGENEKLFF. DNA for the CDR3: TGTGCCAGCTCTAGGTCGGGGGGAGAAAATGAAAAACTGTTTTTT.